This T cell receptor (beta chain) was sequenced during a study of blood T cell repertoires in COVID-19. Study overall: Sources were T cells, B-cell-depleted T cells, or PBMCs; the material itself was cDNA or gDNA.

Germline CDR1 and CDR2: LGHNA and YNFKEQ. V lost 1 base to trimming and J lost 5 bases, with 17 bases between them. The CDR3 covers 16 residues. Per the study methods: Reference gene primer amplification in the assay estimated nucleated cell counts. Sequenced by immunoSEQ multiplex PCR; TCRdb stores in-frame clones only, minus some. The DNA gave D and trimming, while V, J and clone size come from that table. The profile shows 160,000 or so clones, around 90% of them singletons. The J gene is TRBJ1-2, the V gene TRBV4-2; a weak D match, TRBD1 (5 bases). The specimen sequenced was peripheral blood. This receptor was identified in a woman between 50 and 59 years old with acute or convalescent COVID-19. The CDR3 coding sequence is TGTGCCAGCAGCCAAGGATCGGGGAGGGGTGAATATGGCTACACCTTC. This encodes CASSQGSGRGEYGYTF.